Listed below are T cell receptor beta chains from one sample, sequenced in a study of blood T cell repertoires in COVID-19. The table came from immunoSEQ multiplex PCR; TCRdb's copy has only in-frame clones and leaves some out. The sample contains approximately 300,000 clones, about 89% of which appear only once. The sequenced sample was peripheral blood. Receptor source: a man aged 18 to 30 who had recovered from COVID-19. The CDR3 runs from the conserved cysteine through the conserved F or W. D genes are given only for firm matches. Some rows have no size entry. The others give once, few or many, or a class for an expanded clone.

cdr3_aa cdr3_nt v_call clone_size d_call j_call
CASSSRQGAIQPQHF TGTGCCAGCTCATCACGACAGGGGGCGATTCAGCCCCAGCATTTT TRBV18 . TRBD1 TRBJ1-5
CAISGQVGNYGYTF TGTGCCATCAGTGGGCAGGTTGGAAACTATGGCTACACCTTC TRBV10-3 . . TRBJ1-2
CASSLASGVNQPQHF TGTGCCAGCAGCTTAGCGTCAGGGGTCAATCAGCCCCAGCATTTT TRBV7-8 . . TRBJ1-5
CASSLIDGSSYNEQFF TGTGCCAGCAGTCTAATAGATGGTTCCTCCTACAATGAGCAGTTCTTC TRBV28 . . TRBJ2-1
CASSEGQGNSPLHF TGTGCCAGCAGTGAGGGGCAGGGGAATTCACCCCTCCACTTT TRBV2 once . TRBJ1-6
CASSPFSSGNYNEQFF TGTGCCAGCTCACCATTCTCTAGCGGGAACTACAATGAGCAGTTCTTC TRBV18 . TRBD2 TRBJ2-1
CASSQDPRPDRGLSYGYTF TGCGCCAGCAGCCAAGACCCCCGTCCGGACAGGGGGCTTAGCTATGGCTACACCTTC TRBV4-1 . TRBD1 TRBJ1-2
CASSSAGEQYF TGTGCCAGCAGCTCCGCGGGCGAGCAGTACTTC TRBV11-2 . . TRBJ2-7
CASGLVMAGEQFF TGTGCTAGTGGTTTGGTAATGGCGGGAGAGCAGTTCTTC TRBV12-5 . . TRBJ2-1
CAIKELGEQFF TGTGCCATCAAGGAGCTAGGTGAGCAGTTCTTC TRBV10-3 . . TRBJ2-1
CASSVQGQDEQYF TGTGCCAGCAGCGTACAGGGGCAGGACGAGCAGTACTTC TRBV6-6 . TRBD1 TRBJ2-7
CASSLAGGTAYEQYF TGTGCCAGCAGCTTGGCCGGGGGAACGGCCTACGAGCAGTACTTC TRBV5-4 few . TRBJ2-7
CASSWLVEQPEQFF TGCGCCAGCAGCTGGCTAGTGGAGCAACCTGAGCAGTTCTTC TRBV5-1 . . TRBJ2-1
CASSLGAGDYEQYF TGTGCCAGCAGCTTGGGTGCGGGGGACTACGAGCAGTACTTC TRBV5-4 . TRBD2 TRBJ2-7
CASSPSQTGSGTEAFF TGTGCCAGCTCACCCTCCCAGACAGGGTCGGGAACTGAAGCTTTCTTT TRBV18 . TRBD1 TRBJ1-1
CASSLEQARTEAFF TGCGCCAGCAGCTTGGAACAGGCGCGAACTGAAGCTTTCTTT TRBV5-1 few . TRBJ1-1
CASSPGSAGLQETQYF TGCGCCAGCAGCCCCGGATCAGCGGGGCTCCAAGAGACCCAGTACTTC TRBV5-1 . TRBD2 TRBJ2-5
CASSLLQETQYF TGTGCCAGCAGCCTCCTCCAAGAGACCCAGTACTTC TRBV7-6 . . TRBJ2-5
CASSLDPTGTGKNYGYTF TGTGCCAGCAGCTTAGACCCCACCGGGACAGGGAAGAACTATGGCTACACCTTC TRBV9 . TRBD1 TRBJ1-2
CASSRQGSVYTF TGTGCCAGCAGTAGACAGGGGTCGGTCTACACCTTC TRBV27 few TRBD1 TRBJ1-2
CASSPTTYRDTQYF TGTGCCAGCAGCCCCACGACCTACAGGGATACGCAGTATTTT TRBV7-2 . . TRBJ2-3
CASSSTPGLSYGYTF TGTGCCAGCAGCTCGACCCCCGGACTAAGCTATGGCTACACCTTC TRBV7-3 . . TRBJ1-2
CASSQLLNEQFF TGCGCCAGCAGCCAACTTCTCAATGAGCAGTTCTTC TRBV4-1 . . TRBJ2-1
CASSLGASGSYEQYF TGTGCCAGCAGCTTAGGGGCTAGCGGGTCCTACGAGCAGTACTTC TRBV11-2 . TRBD2 TRBJ2-7